Sequencing of this TCR beta chain was carried out in a study of blood T cell repertoires in COVID-19. At the level of the study: The United States, Italy and Spain were the sources of the acute and convalescent COVID-19 samples. The cDNA or gDNA used as material had been derived from T cells, B-cell-depleted T cells, or PBMCs.

Germline-derived CDR1 and CDR2 are MNHEY and SMNVEV (reference sequence). The CDR3 length is 18 residues. V lost 5 bases to trimming and J lost 0 bases; unmatched junction nucleotides: 13. As originally analysed: Amplification from reference gene primers served as the basis for estimated nucleated cell counts. Some clones are missing from TCRdb's copy, which holds only in-frame ones; the method was immunoSEQ multiplex PCR. That table supplies the V and J calls and clone size; D and trimming were determined from the DNA. This table has 200,000 to 250,000 clones, about 86% appearing once. The sequence was obtained from a woman in her twenties or thirties who had recovered from COVID-19. The chain recombines TRBV27 with TRBJ1-3; TRBD1 aligns across 7 bases. The sample comprised peripheral blood. CDR3 DNA sequence: TGTGCCAGCAGTCCGCGGGGTCCCGGACAGGCCTCTGGAAACACCATATATTTT. Translation: CASSPRGPGQASGNTIYF.